This entry lists 21 T cell receptor beta chains sequenced from one sample in a study of blood T cell repertoires in COVID-19. This table comes from immunoSEQ multiplex PCR, and its TCRdb copy is limited to in-frame clones, with some not included. The profile shows around 230,000 clones, more than 85% of them singletons. The specimen sequenced was peripheral blood. The receptors were sampled from a man aged 35-49 years with acute or convalescent COVID-19.

This clone was recorded a few times. The V call is TRBV7-9, the J call TRBJ2-7; TRBD2 matches 8 bases. The trim removed 1 base at V and 0 bases at J, leaving 5 bases unmatched. Germline values: CDR1 SEHNR, CDR2 FQNEAQ (reference sequence). The CDR3 totals 16 residues. The chain's CDR3 is CASSLGRSGSSYEQYF. CDR3 nucleotide sequence: TGTGCCAGCAGCTTAGGGCGAAGCGGGAGCTCCTACGAGCAGTACTTC.

The CDR3 bases are TGTGCCAGCAGCTTAGACGGGCCAGGACTGAATCCGAATGAGCAGTTCTTC. This sequence encodes CASSLDGPGLNPNEQFF. The chain is built from TRBV7-2 and TRBJ2-1, with a weak D call TRBD2 (5 bases). V was pared by 1 base and J by 7 bases, with 20 bases between. Germline lookup yields CDR1 SGHTA and CDR2 FQGNSA. This CDR3 contains 17 residues.

This clone was seen a single time. The J gene is TRBJ1-4, the V gene TRBV7-8, with 8 bases fitting TRBD1. The CDR3 sequence is 16 residues long. CDR1 and CDR2 (germline): SGHVS, FQNEAQ. V trimming: 1 base; J trimming: 8 bases; junction bases outside the gene matches: 9. CDR3 sequence: CASSLGFGQGNEKLFF. Written as DNA, the CDR3 is TGTGCCAGCAGCTTAGGGTTTGGACAGGGAAACGAAAAACTGTTTTTT. The full variable domain, with the rest looked up from reference TRBV7-8 and TRBJ1-4, is GAGVSQSPRYKVAKRGQDVALRCDPISGHVSLFWYQQALGQGPEFLTYFQNEAQLDKSGLPSDRFFAERPEGSVSTLKIQRTQQEDSAVYLCASSLGFGQGNEKLFFGSGTQLSVL.

The chain combines TRBV29-1 with TRBJ2-7; a possible D gene is TRBD1 (8 bases). Trimming left V 7 bases short and J 1 base short, with 20 bases between. CDR1 SQVTM and CDR2 ANQGSEA come from the germline V gene. CDR3 length: 15 residues. This CDR3 reads CSGGGQGATSYEQYF. CDR3 in DNA: TGCAGCGGGGGGGGGCAGGGGGCTACTTCCTACGAGCAGTACTTC.

This chain joins TRBV11-3 and TRBJ2-1; 8 nucleotides line up with TRBD1. V shed 4 bases, J shed 9 bases, and the junction held 8 bases outside the gene matches. Germline loops: CDR1 SGHNT, CDR2 YENEEA. This CDR3 is built from 14 residues. The CDR3, as DNA: TGTGCCAGCAGCTCGCTAGGACAGGGATCTGAGCAGTTCTTC. It encodes CASSSLGQGSEQFF.

The chain uses TRBV7-9 and TRBJ1-1, with TRBD1 as a possible D gene (6 bases). Germline CDR1 and CDR2: SEHNR and FQNEAQ (reference sequence). The V end lost 1 base, the J end lost 2 bases, and 11 bases lay between the germline ends. The CDR3 has 15 residues. For the CDR3, the DNA is TGTGCCAGCAGCTTAGGACCACAGGGTAACACTGAAGCTTTCTTT. It is translated as CASSLGPQGNTEAFF.

The V and J genes are TRBV7-9 and TRBJ2-7; D is possibly TRBD2 (5 bases). V was shortened by 2 bases and J by 5 bases, with 13 bases between the two germline ends. This CDR3 region has 14 residues. Germline CDR1 SEHNR, CDR2 FQNEAQ (reference sequence). CDR3: CASSLSGPEDEQYF. CDR3 sequence (DNA): TGTGCCAGCAGCTTATCAGGTCCGGAGGACGAGCAGTACTTC.

The gene calls are TRBV5-1 and TRBJ2-1; D may be TRBD2 (6 bases). The CDR3 is 13 residues long. Per germline, CDR1 SGHRS and CDR2 YFSETQ. V lost 4 bases and J 10 bases, leaving 15 bases between the germline ends. The CDR3 sequence is CASSPTSWREQFF. CDR3 DNA sequence: TGCGCCAGCAGCCCTACTAGCTGGCGGGAGCAGTTCTTC.

The genes are TRBV11-2 and TRBJ2-1; 7 positions match TRBD1. The CDR3 consists of 15 residues. Germline V gives CDR1 SGHAT, CDR2 FQNNGV. The J segment lost 4 bases and the V segment lost 4 bases, leaving 7 bases of the junction unmatched. The CDR3, as DNA: TGTGCCAGCAGCTCCCCCCCGGGACAGTACAATGAGCAGTTCTTC. Its protein product is CASSSPPGQYNEQFF.

The rearrangement joins TRBV28 to TRBJ2-3; 8 bases line up with TRBD2. Germline V gene sequence: CDR1 MDHEN, CDR2 SYDVKM. Unmatched junction bases numbered 9, after V lost 5 bases and J lost 2 bases. The CDR3 covers 16 residues. The CDR3 region is CASSLRGATFTDTQYF. CDR3 DNA sequence: TGTGCCAGCAGTCTGCGGGGGGCAACGTTCACAGATACGCAGTATTTT.

This chain connects TRBV4-3 to TRBJ2-7; 8 bases map to TRBD2. Unmatched junction bases numbered 4, after V lost 0 bases and J lost 6 bases. The germline V gene has CDR1 LGHNA and CDR2 YSLEER. This CDR3 has 14 amino acids. The CDR3 DNA sequence: TGCGCCAGCAGCCAAGACGCAGCGGGAGCCGAGCAGTACTTC. Translation gives CASSQDAAGAEQYF.

This chain links TRBV24-1 with TRBJ1-5, with D maybe TRBD1 (5 bases). The ends were cut back, 4 bases at V and 2 bases at J, with 11 bases in the middle. This CDR3 comprises 15 residues. Germline-derived CDR1 and CDR2 are KGHDR and SFDVKD. The CDR3 DNA sequence: TGTGCCACCAGTGAAACGGACAACGGCAATCAGCCCCAGCATTTT. Protein product: CATSETDNGNQPQHF.

This clone was picked up a small number of times. The chain carries TRBV9 and TRBJ2-7; possible D gene TRBD2, 6 bases. This CDR3 is 14 amino acids long. V was cut by 4 bases and J by 6 bases, with 17 bases left in between. From germline, CDR1 is SGDLS and CDR2 YYNGEE. The CDR3 DNA is TGTGCCAGCAGCCCCCAGGGAGCGGGCGGCGAGCAGTACTTC. This translates into CASSPQGAGGEQYF. Drawing the rest from reference TRBV9 and TRBJ2-7, the complete variable domain is DSGVTQTPKHLITATGQRVTLRCSPRSGDLSVYWYQQSLDQGLQFLIQYYNGEERAKGNILERFSAQQFPDLHSELNLSSLELGDSALYFCASSPQGAGGEQYFGPGTRLTVT.

Only one count was recorded for this clone. The chain links TRBV2 to TRBJ1-5; 10 bases match TRBD1. This CDR3 is 18 amino acids long. V was clipped by 6 bases and J by 5 bases; unmatched bases: 16. In germline, CDR1 is SNHLY, CDR2 FYNNEI. CDR3 loop: CASRSDRGFWGAYQPQHF. The CDR3 coding sequence is TGTGCCAGCAGGTCGGACAGGGGGTTTTGGGGGGCTTATCAGCCCCAGCATTTT. Drawing the rest from reference TRBV2 and TRBJ1-5, the complete variable domain is EPEVTQTPSHQVTQMGQEVILRCVPISNHLYFYWYRQILGQKVEFLVSFYNNEISEKSEIFDDQFSVERPDGSNFTLKIRSTKLEDSAMYFCASRSDRGFWGAYQPQHFGDGTRLSIL.

The chain couples TRBV9 to TRBJ2-3; 10 bases map to TRBD2. Germline CDR1 SGDLS, CDR2 YYNGEE. Trimming removed 1 base from V and 5 bases from J; junction bases left unmatched: 7. The CDR3 runs 16 residues. Written as DNA, the CDR3 is TGTGCCAGCAGCGTAACGAGCGGGGGGGTCCTAGATACGCAGTATTTT. This sequence encodes CASSVTSGGVLDTQYF.

The gene calls are TRBV6-2 or TRBV6-3 and TRBJ2-7; TRBD2 might be the D (6 bases). V was cut by 2 bases and J by 2 bases, with 16 bases left in between. The germline CDR1 and CDR2 sequences are MNHEY and SVGEGT. The CDR3 length is 16 residues. DNA for the CDR3: TGTGCCAGCAGTTACGGGGGTAGCGGTTCCCCCTACGAGCAGTACTTC. It specifies CASSYGGSGSPYEQYF.

V and J are TRBV16 and TRBJ1-1, with TRBD1 matching 7 bases. The CDR3 is 15 amino acids. The V and J ends lost 0 bases and 5 bases, in that order; junction bases with no gene match: 6. CDR1 KGHSY and CDR2 FQNENV come from the germline V gene. The CDR3 bases are TGTGCCAGCAGCCAATCGGGGCAGGGGGAGACTGAAGCTTTCTTT. This codes for CASSQSGQGETEAFF. The full variable domain, its missing parts supplied by reference TRBV16 and TRBJ1-1, is GEEVAQTPKHLVRGEGQKAKLYCAPIKGHSYVFWYQQVLKNEFKFLISFQNENVFDETGMPKERFSAKCLPNSPCSLEIQATKLEDSAVYFCASSQSGQGETEAFFGQGTRLTVV.

The chain is built from TRBV5-8 and TRBJ1-5, with D unclear. The germline CDR1 and CDR2 sequences are SGHTS and YDEGEE. V dropped 3 bases and J dropped 0 bases, with 10 bases sitting between them. This CDR3 is built from 15 residues. CDR3 amino acids: CASSSGSNSNQPQHF. CDR3 bases: TGTGCCAGCAGCTCGGGATCGAATAGCAATCAGCCCCAGCATTTT. Full variable domain (remainder filled in from reference TRBV5-8 and TRBJ1-5): EAGVTQSPTHLIKTRGQQATLRCSPISGHTSVYWYQQALGLGLQFLLWYDEGEERNRGNFPPRFSGRQFPNYSSELNVNALELEDSALYLCASSSGSNSNQPQHFGDGTRLSIL.

The V gene is TRBV30, the J gene TRBJ2-3, with TRBD2 matching over 9 bases. With V trimmed by 3 bases and J by 0 bases, 4 bases remained unmatched. The germline V gene encodes CDR1 GTSNPN and CDR2 SVGIG (reference sequence). CDR3 length equals 15 residues. CDR3 coding DNA: TGTGCCTGGAGGGCTAGCGGGGCGAGCACAGATACGCAGTATTTT. Encoded protein: CAWRASGASTDTQYF. Based on the CDR3 plus reference TRBV30 and TRBJ2-3, the full variable domain is SQTIHQWPATLVQPVGSPLSLECTVEGTSNPNLYWYRQAAGRGLQLLFYSVGIGQISSEVPQNLSASRPQDRQFILSSKKLLLSDSGFYLCAWRASGASTDTQYFGPGTRLTVL.

J is TRBJ1-6 and V is TRBV10-3; tentatively, D is TRBD1 (5 bases). CDR3 length: 13 residues. Germline V gene sequence: CDR1 ENHRY, CDR2 SYGVKD. Trimming took 3 bases from V and 10 from J, leaving 10 bases between them. CDR3 sequence: CAISEGERSPLHF. The DNA of the CDR3 is TGTGCCATCAGTGAAGGGGAAAGGTCACCCCTCCACTTT.

CDR3 bases: TGTGCCAGCGGGCGGGGGCTGGGGGAGACCCAGTACTTC. It codes for CASGRGLGETQYF. V usage is TRBV6-5 and J usage is TRBJ2-5; possibly TRBD2 for D (7 bases). Per germline, CDR1 MNHEY and CDR2 SVGAGI. V was clipped by 8 bases and J by 5 bases, with 15 bases between them. CDR3 length equals 13 residues.